These 20 T cell receptor beta chains were all obtained from the same sample, sequenced in a study of graft-versus-host responses after intestinal transplantation. Profiling relied on immunoSEQ multiplex PCR, and the TCRdb table lists in-frame clones only, not all of them. The sample lists more than 65,000 clones; less than 95% were seen once. Their antigens are not known. Sequenced material: unstimulated CD8+ T cells sorted from spleen or lymph node cells, taken before transplant. The receptor source for this set is a human donor who was the organ donor for an intestinal transplant.

The rearrangement uses TRBV6-1 and TRBJ2-7; D call uncertain. The germline V and J ends were trimmed by 0 bases and 0 bases, with 12 bases remaining between them. The germline gives CDR1 MNHNS, CDR2 SASEGT. This CDR3 is 16 amino acids long. The CDR3 loop is CASSEAFQAVSYEQYF. CDR3 in DNA: TGTGCCAGCAGTGAAGCGTTTCAGGCAGTCTCCTACGAGCAGTACTTC.

This clone is a singleton in its sample. The chain employs TRBV9 and TRBJ1-2; D perhaps matches TRBD1 (6 bases). Germline V CDR1 and CDR2: SGDLS, YYNGEE. The CDR3 consists of 16 residues. V shed 4 bases and J shed 2 bases, with 18 bases lying between them. CDR3 nucleotides: TGTGCCAGCAGCCCCAGGAGGGGGGGCGAAAACTATGGCTACACCTTC. Its protein is CASSPRRGGENYGYTF. The whole variable domain, remainder taken from reference TRBV9 and TRBJ1-2, is DSGVTQTPKHLITATGQRVTLRCSPRSGDLSVYWYQQSLDQGLQFLIQYYNGEERAKGNILERFSAQQFPDLHSELNLSSLELGDSALYFCASSPRRGGENYGYTFGSGTRLTVV.

V is TRBV6-5 and J is TRBJ1-4; possibly TRBD1 for D (5 bases). Trimming removed 4 bases from V and 4 bases from J, with 10 bases in between. This CDR3 is 14 amino acids long. Germline values: CDR1 MNHEY, CDR2 SVGAGI. For the CDR3, the DNA is TGTGCCAGCAGTTCCCAGGGTTTTAATGAAAAACTGTTTTTT. The encoded protein is CASSSQGFNEKLFF.

V gene TRBV7-3 combines with J gene TRBJ2-1, with 8 bases identical to TRBD2. CDR1 and CDR2 from the germline V gene are SGHTA and FQGTGA. The CDR3 loop spans 16 amino acids. The V segment lost 5 bases and the J segment 9 bases; nucleotides outside the gene matches: 15. The CDR3 DNA is TGTGCCAGCAGCGCACAACCGGGGGGGTTCGAGTTTGAGCAGTTCTTC. Its translation is CASSAQPGGFEFEQFF. The variable domain in full, completed from reference TRBV7-3 and TRBJ2-1, reads GAGVSQTPSNKVTEKGKYVELRCDPISGHTALYWYRQSLGQGPEFLIYFQGTGAADDSGLPNDRFFAVRPEGSVSTLKIQRTERGDSAVYLCASSAQPGGFEFEQFFGPGTRLTVL.

V usage is TRBV7-2 and J usage is TRBJ2-5, with 9 bases aligning to TRBD1. CDR1 and CDR2 (germline): SGHTA, FQGNSA. This CDR3 comprises 16 residues. After removal of 0 bases from V and 4 bases from J, the junction contained 6 bases not matched to a gene. The CDR3: CASSLADRGLGETQYF. The CDR3 region has the DNA TGTGCCAGCAGCTTAGCGGACAGGGGTTTAGGAGAGACCCAGTACTTC.

The rearrangement uses TRBV5-1 and TRBJ2-7; D not certain. Looked up from germline, CDR1 is SGHRS and CDR2 is YFSETQ. The CDR3 totals 14 residues. The V and J ends lost 1 base and 3 bases respectively, with 11 bases between them. The chain's CDR3 is CASSLRSVVYEQYF. The CDR3 bases are TGCGCCAGCAGCTTGAGAAGCGTTGTCTACGAGCAGTACTTC.

V and J are TRBV27 and TRBJ2-6, with TRBD2 as a possible D gene (5 bases). V was cut by 6 bases and J by 0 bases, with 9 bases left in between. This CDR3 is built from 15 residues. Per the germline V gene, CDR1 is MNHEY and CDR2 is SMNVEV (reference sequence). CDR3 nucleotides: TGTGCCAGCAGGGAGGTGACCTCTGGGGCCAACGTCCTGACTTTC. It encodes CASREVTSGANVLTF.

The chain recombines TRBV4-1 with TRBJ1-6; D might be TRBD1 (6 bases). The CDR3 length is 14 residues. Germline V gene lookup returns CDR1 MGHRA and CDR2 YSYEKL. V lost 7 bases, J lost 7 bases, and 14 bases lay in between. CDR3: CASNPTGPNSPLHF. The CDR3 region has the DNA TGCGCCAGCAACCCTACAGGGCCAAATTCACCCCTCCACTTT.

The rearrangement uses TRBV19 and TRBJ2-2, with D unclear. Trimming took 5 bases from V and 0 from J, leaving 7 bases between them. Per germline, CDR1 LNHDA and CDR2 SQIVND (reference sequence). The CDR3 consists of 14 residues. The CDR3 protein is CASSYGSNTGELFF. The CDR3 nucleotides are TGTGCCAGTAGTTACGGGTCGAACACCGGGGAGCTGTTTTTT. Full variable domain (missing parts from reference TRBV19 and TRBJ2-2): DGGITQSPKYLFRKEGQNVTLSCEQNLNHDAMYWYRQDPGQGLRLIYYSQIVNDFQKGDIAEGYSVSREKKESFPLTVTSAQKNPTAFYLCASSYGSNTGELFFGEGSRLTVL.

The chain couples TRBV7-9 to TRBJ2-5; D ambiguous. In germline, CDR1 is SEHNR, CDR2 FQNEAQ (reference sequence). V gave up 2 bases and J gave up 3 bases, with 10 bases separating them. This CDR3 comprises 14 residues. CDR3 coding DNA: TGTGCCAGCAGCTTAATTCAAGAGAAAGAGACCCAGTACTTC. It is translated as CASSLIQEKETQYF.

This chain connects TRBV10-3 to TRBJ2-7; 10 bases line up with TRBD1. Germline V gene sequence: CDR1 ENHRY, CDR2 SYGVKD. The CDR3 spans 14 residues. V was pared by 9 bases and J by 4 bases, with 9 bases of the junction left unmatched. The CDR3 bases are TGTGCCATTCGGGACAGGGGAGAAGGATACGAGCAGTACTTC. Encoded protein: CAIRDRGEGYEQYF.

J is TRBJ2-7 and V is TRBV5-1, with D tentatively TRBD2 (5 bases). Trimming removed 0 bases at V and 6 bases at J, with 7 bases between. There are 12 residues in the CDR3. Germline CDR1 reads SGHRS; CDR2 reads YFSETQ. CDR3 nucleotide sequence: TGCGCCAGCAGCTTGGGAGGGTCCGAGCAGTACTTC. Translation: CASSLGGSEQYF.

The chain uses TRBV27 and TRBJ1-5; D is ambiguous. V was cut by 4 bases and J by 2 bases, with 6 bases left in between. The germline gives CDR1 MNHEY, CDR2 SMNVEV (reference sequence). The CDR3 length is 13 residues. CDR3 residues: CASSYGGNQPQHF. Here the CDR3 DNA reads TGTGCCAGCAGTTATGGAGGCAATCAGCCCCAGCATTTT.

The chain links TRBV6-1 to TRBJ1-2; 10 bases are a match to TRBD1. CDR1 and CDR2 (germline): MNHNS, SASEGT. The CDR3 totals 15 residues. The V gene end was trimmed by 0 bases and the J gene end by 8 bases; junction bases not matched to a gene: 6. CDR3 protein: CASSEARDRGFGYTF. The CDR3 nucleotides are TGTGCCAGCAGTGAAGCTCGGGACAGGGGCTTCGGCTACACCTTC.

This rearrangement joins TRBV19 to TRBJ1-1; no reliable D call. The CDR3 consists of 12 residues. V was clipped by 7 bases and J by 1 base, with 7 bases between them. Germline lookup yields CDR1 LNHDA and CDR2 SQIVND (reference sequence). The CDR3, as DNA: TGTGCCAGTACTTACAGGAACACTGAAGCTTTCTTT. It codes for CASTYRNTEAFF.

In the case of this clone: Other DNA sequences in the same sample also yield this CDR3. The CDR3 coding sequence is TGCAGCGTTGAAGTAGACACAGATACGCAGTATTTT. Its translation: CSVEVDTDTQYF. This chain connects TRBV29-1 to TRBJ2-3; D not resolved. V was shortened by 1 base and J by 2 bases, with 4 bases between the two germline ends. Germline CDR1 reads SQVTM; CDR2 reads ANQGSEA. The CDR3 loop spans 12 amino acids.

The chain combines TRBV5-8 with TRBJ1-1; D remains ambiguous. This CDR3 is 13 amino acids long. Trimming stripped 0 bases from V and 6 bases from J, with 9 bases between. CDR1 and CDR2 from the germline V gene are SGHTS and YDEGEE. For the CDR3, the DNA is TGTGCCAGCAGCTTGGCGTTGGCCGCTGAAGCTTTCTTT. Its translation: CASSLALAAEAFF.

This sequence joins TRBV7-9 and TRBJ2-1, with 7 bases lining up with TRBD2. The CDR3 is 13 amino acids. CDR1 is SEHNR and CDR2 is FQNEAQ in the germline V gene (reference sequence). V lost 6 bases, J lost 10 bases, and 9 bases stayed unmatched. The CDR3 DNA is TGTGCCAGCAGGGGAGGGGAAAACTACGAGCAGTTCTTC. Translation: CASRGGENYEQFF. The variable domain in full, completed from reference TRBV7-9 and TRBJ2-1, reads DTGVSQNPRHKITKRGQNVTFRCDPISEHNRLYWYRQTLGQGPEFLTYFQNEAQLEKSRLLSDRFSAERPKGSFSTLEIQRTEQGDSAMYLCASRGGENYEQFFGPGTRLTVL.

The chain joins TRBV7-9 to TRBJ1-2; D is perhaps TRBD1 (6 bases). The V gene's germline CDR1 is SEHNR and CDR2 FQNEAQ (reference sequence). The CDR3 extends over 14 amino acids. Trimming took 5 bases from V and 6 from J, leaving 16 bases between them. In nucleotides, the CDR3 is TGTGCCAGCAGCCCTCGGACAGCCCAAAATGGCTACACCTTC. Protein product: CASSPRTAQNGYTF.

This chain connects TRBV9 to TRBJ2-7; 11 bases are shared with TRBD2. The J segment lost 7 bases and the V segment lost 3 bases, leaving 12 bases of the junction unmatched. There are 16 residues in the CDR3. Per germline, CDR1 SGDLS and CDR2 YYNGEE. The DNA for the CDR3 is TGTGCCAGCAGCGCCCCGGGACTAGCGGCTGTGGGGGAGCAGTACTTC. It codes for CASSAPGLAAVGEQYF.